This is a list of T cell receptor beta chains from one sample in a study of cytomegalovirus exposure and HLA in healthy donors. Only in-frame clones appear in the TCRdb table, and some are missing; sequencing was by immunoSEQ multiplex PCR. The repertoire holds approximately 190,000 clones, with about 83% as singletons. The sequenced sample was PBMCs. The receptor set was obtained from a woman in her thirties in good health and CMV-seropositive. The CDR3 runs from the conserved cysteine through the conserved F or W. For some rows the clone size is stated as once, few or many, or as a class when expanded; others skip it.

abundance: few
v_gene: TRBV7-9
j_gene: TRBJ1-5
CDR3aa: CASSSDRGRGYSNQPQHF

abundance: NA
v_gene: TRBV7-8
j_gene: TRBJ2-5
CDR3aa: CASSWLKEYSQETQYF

abundance: NA
v_gene: TRBV27
j_gene: TRBJ2-2
CDR3aa: CASSLGGAGELFF

abundance: NA
v_gene: TRBV4-1
j_gene: TRBJ1-1
CDR3aa: CASSRSPGEAFF

abundance: NA
v_gene: TRBV5-1
j_gene: TRBJ2-1
CDR3aa: CASSTTGVAEQFF

abundance: NA
v_gene: TRBV10-2
j_gene: TRBJ1-4
CDR3aa: CASRGQGFEKLFF

abundance: NA
v_gene: TRBV5-1
j_gene: TRBJ2-5
CDR3aa: CASSVGTRRETQYF

abundance: NA
v_gene: TRBV6-5
j_gene: TRBJ1-3
CDR3aa: CASSYSASLSGNTIYF

abundance: once
v_gene: TRBV6-5
j_gene: TRBJ1-5
CDR3aa: CASSEWGGNQPQHF

abundance: once
v_gene: TRBV5-1
j_gene: TRBJ2-5
CDR3aa: CASSLGRGGTETQYF

abundance: NA
v_gene: TRBV25-1
j_gene: TRBJ2-3
CDR3aa: CASTTKGVGEDTQYF

abundance: NA
v_gene: TRBV9
j_gene: TRBJ2-3
CDR3aa: CASSDRPSSTDTQYF

abundance: NA
v_gene: TRBV19
j_gene: TRBJ2-1
CDR3aa: CASSVLAYNEQFF

abundance: NA
v_gene: TRBV9
j_gene: TRBJ1-2
CDR3aa: CASSPMDRVHGYTF

abundance: once
v_gene: TRBV7-6
j_gene: TRBJ1-2
CDR3aa: CASSLTGEDYTF

abundance: NA
v_gene: TRBV10-3
j_gene: TRBJ2-1
CDR3aa: CAISDRLAVNNEQFF

abundance: once
v_gene: TRBV6-1
j_gene: TRBJ2-6
CDR3aa: CAILTGDSGANVLTF

abundance: NA
v_gene: TRBV6-5
j_gene: TRBJ2-7
CDR3aa: CASGSAGGYEQYF

abundance: NA
v_gene: TRBV4-3
j_gene: TRBJ1-1
CDR3aa: CASSGTAAMNTEAFF

abundance: NA
v_gene: TRBV27
j_gene: TRBJ1-1
CDR3aa: CASSGRTEAFF

abundance: NA
v_gene: TRBV19
j_gene: TRBJ2-1
CDR3aa: CASSINTGFGNEQFF

abundance: NA
v_gene: TRBV27
j_gene: TRBJ2-7
CDR3aa: CASSFVGSSYEQYF

abundance: NA
v_gene: TRBV7-9
j_gene: TRBJ2-1
CDR3aa: CASSLASSGRGWEQFF

abundance: NA
v_gene: TRBV6-5
j_gene: TRBJ1-1
CDR3aa: CASSYSSGAQNTEAFF